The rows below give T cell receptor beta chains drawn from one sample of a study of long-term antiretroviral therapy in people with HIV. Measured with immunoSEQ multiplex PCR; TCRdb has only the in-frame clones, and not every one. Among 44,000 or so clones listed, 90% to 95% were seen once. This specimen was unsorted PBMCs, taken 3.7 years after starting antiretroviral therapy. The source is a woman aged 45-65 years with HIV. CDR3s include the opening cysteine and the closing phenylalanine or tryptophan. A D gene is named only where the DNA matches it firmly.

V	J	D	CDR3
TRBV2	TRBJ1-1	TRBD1	CASRGTVNTEAFF
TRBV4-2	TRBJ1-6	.	CASSQMRATNSPLHF
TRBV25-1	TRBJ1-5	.	CASSPPAGNQPQHF
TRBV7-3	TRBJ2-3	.	CASSLMGVDTQYF
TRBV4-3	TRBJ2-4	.	CASSTENIQYF
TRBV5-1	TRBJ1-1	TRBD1	CASSSQGARQNTEAFF
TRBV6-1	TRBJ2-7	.	CASSEQGRLGYEQYF
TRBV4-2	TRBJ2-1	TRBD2	CASRRSGGSSYNEQFF
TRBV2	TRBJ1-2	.	CASSEGAGRSITF
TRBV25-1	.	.	CASSEGSGPLYEQYF
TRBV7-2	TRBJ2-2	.	CASSGISNTGELFF
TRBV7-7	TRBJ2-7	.	CASSLTDLSYEQYF
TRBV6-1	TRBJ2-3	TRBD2	CASSWTSYDTDTQYF
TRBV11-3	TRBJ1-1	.	CASSLESETEAFF
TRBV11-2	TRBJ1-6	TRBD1	CASSQGQVNSPLHF
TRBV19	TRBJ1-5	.	CASSQAFVGEDQPQHF
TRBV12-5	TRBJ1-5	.	CASGPDKTRDRTNQPQHF
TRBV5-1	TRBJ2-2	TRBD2	CASSLGSSGGAGGELFF
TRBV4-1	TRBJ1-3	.	CASSPTWLSGNTIYF
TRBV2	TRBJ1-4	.	CASAADEKLFF
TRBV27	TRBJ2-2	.	CASSTQRNGELFF
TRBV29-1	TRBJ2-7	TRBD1	CNVGTGGSGEQYF
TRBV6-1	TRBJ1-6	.	CASLERLNRDSPLHF
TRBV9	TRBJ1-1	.	CASSPILTRAFF
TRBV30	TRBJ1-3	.	CAIAARNTIYF
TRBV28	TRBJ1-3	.	CASSSPGNTIYF
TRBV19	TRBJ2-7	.	CASSIGGPNSYEQYF
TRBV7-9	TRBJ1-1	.	CASSSVLKDTEAFF
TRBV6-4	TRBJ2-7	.	CASSDSNRDESYEQYF
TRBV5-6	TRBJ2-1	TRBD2	CASSLLLAGGQSRYNEQFF
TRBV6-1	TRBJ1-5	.	CASSEAIGGGNQPQHF
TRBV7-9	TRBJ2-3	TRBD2	CASTRTSGDTDTQYF
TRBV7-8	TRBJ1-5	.	CASSSQSNQPQHF
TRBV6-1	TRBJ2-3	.	CASSGPRAGTDTQYF
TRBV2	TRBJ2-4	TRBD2	CASTRGVDKNIQYF
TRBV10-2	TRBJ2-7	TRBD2	CASSEFHSGGANEQYF
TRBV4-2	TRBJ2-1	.	CASSQAGLEGVNEQFF
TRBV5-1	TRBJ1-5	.	CASSLEPDQPQHF
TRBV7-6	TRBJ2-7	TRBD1	CASSSRQGANEQYF
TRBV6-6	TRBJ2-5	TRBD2	CASRRGDETQYF
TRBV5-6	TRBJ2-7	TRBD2	CASSPLAGGSSYEQYF
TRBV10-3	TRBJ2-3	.	CAISEGQGSYTDTQYF
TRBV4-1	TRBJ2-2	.	CASSLREGVNRPSSIYTGELFF
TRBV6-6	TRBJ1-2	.	CASSSGVLSYTF
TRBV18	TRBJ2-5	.	CASSPDQETQYF
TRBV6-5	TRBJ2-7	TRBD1	CASSVGQGAGYEQYF
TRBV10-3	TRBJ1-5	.	CAISDNQGRGQPQHF
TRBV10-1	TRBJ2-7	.	CASSDSGDPFEQYF
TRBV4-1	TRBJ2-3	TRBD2	CASSQLTSGGADTQYF
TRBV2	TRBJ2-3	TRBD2	CASSEALGGGATDTQYF
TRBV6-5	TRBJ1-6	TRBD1	CASSYSPGTGPHLHF
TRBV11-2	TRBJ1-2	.	CASSLGTKGSYGYTF
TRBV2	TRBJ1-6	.	CATGLGELGPLHF
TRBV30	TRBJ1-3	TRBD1	CAWSPTGSSGNTIYF
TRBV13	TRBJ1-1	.	CASSLPPGGVVTEAFF